A single sample gave rise to the 26 T cell receptor beta chains below, sequenced in a study of multiple sclerosis patients with progressive multifocal leukoencephalopathy. As for time point: less than 7 months of natalizumab therapy. The method was immunoSEQ multiplex PCR; TCRdb's version includes in-frame clones alone and lacks a portion of them. In the table there are under 30,000 clones, approximately 89% of which are singletons. The sequencing here drew on PBMCs, taken from a patient treated with natalizumab. These receptors were obtained from a human donor with multiple sclerosis.

This chain links TRBV7-2 with TRBJ2-5; 7 bases fit TRBD1. The J call could be wrong; TRBJ2-7 is a better fit for the DNA end. CDR3 length: 15 amino acids. Germline values: CDR1 SGHTA, CDR2 FQGNSA. The CDR3 nucleotides are TGTGCCAGCAGCTTAGGGTCGGGACAGATCTACGAGCAGTACTTC. Protein: CASSLGSGQIYEQYF.

The V and J genes are TRBV6-1 and TRBJ1-2; D is possibly TRBD1 (5 bases). This CDR3 is built from 12 residues. CDR1 is MNHNS, CDR2 SASEGT, per germline. Trimming stripped 1 base from V and 8 bases from J, with 8 bases between. CDR3 sequence: CASSEVGEGYTF. DNA of the CDR3: TGTGCCAGCAGTGAAGTGGGGGAAGGCTACACCTTC.

The rearrangement links TRBV19 to TRBJ1-2; D perhaps matches TRBD1 (5 bases). The CDR3 loop spans 13 amino acids. From germline, CDR1 is LNHDA and CDR2 SQIVND (reference sequence). Trimming stripped 3 bases from V and 8 bases from J, with 13 bases between. This chain's CDR3 is CASSMHPGYGYTF. The CDR3 nucleotides read TGTGCCAGTAGTATGCACCCAGGGTACGGCTACACCTTC.

The CDR3 is CASSFAGGPYEQYF. For the CDR3, the DNA is TGTGCCAGTAGTTTCGCGGGAGGGCCCTACGAGCAGTACTTC. This chain links TRBV19 with TRBJ2-7, with 9 nucleotides matching TRBD2. Germline V lookup: CDR1 LNHDA, CDR2 SQIVND (reference sequence). This CDR3 comprises 14 residues. V was clipped by 5 bases and J by 2 bases; unmatched bases: 4.

The rearrangement joins TRBV5-1 to TRBJ1-4; the D gene is possibly TRBD1 (5 bases). CDR3 length: 14 amino acids. Germline V gives CDR1 SGHRS, CDR2 YFSETQ. Trimming removed 4 bases from V and 5 bases from J, with 12 bases in between. The CDR3 loop is CASSPGPLNEKLFF. CDR3 DNA sequence: TGCGCCAGCAGCCCGGGACCGTTGAATGAAAAACTGTTTTTT.

J is TRBJ2-3 and V is TRBV4-1, with 7 bases aligning to TRBD2. V trimming: 3 bases; J trimming: 3 bases; junction bases outside the gene matches: 15. The CDR3 is 18 residues long. Germline V gene lookup returns CDR1 MGHRA and CDR2 YSYEKL. The CDR3 DNA sequence: TGCGCCAGCAGCCATCCCCCGAAGGCGGGAGCGTGGACAGATACGCAGTATTTT. Its protein product is CASSHPPKAGAWTDTQYF.

The chain joins TRBV6-6 to TRBJ1-2; D remains ambiguous. With 0 bases removed from V and 0 bases from J, the gap between germline ends came to 2 bases. Germline V lookup: CDR1 MNHNY, CDR2 SVGAGI (reference sequence). The CDR3 has 13 residues. The CDR3 nucleotides read TGTGCCAGCAGTTACTCAGCTAACTATGGCTACACCTTC. Its protein product is CASSYSANYGYTF.

This clone appeared a single time. CDR3 residues: CASSKEGPTEAFF. Here the CDR3 DNA reads TGTGCCAGCAGCAAAGAGGGCCCAACTGAAGCTTTCTTT. The V call is TRBV21-1, the J call TRBJ1-1. TRBV21-1 is tagged as a pseudogene. This CDR3 region has 13 residues.

J is TRBJ2-7 and V is TRBV5-5, with TRBD1 matching over 9 bases. V trimming: 4 bases; J trimming: 4 bases; junction bases outside the gene matches: 9. Germline CDR1 is SGHKS and CDR2 is YYEKEE (reference sequence). CDR3 length: 15 residues. The CDR3 nucleotides are TGTGCCAGCAGCACTCCGGGACAGGGTGCGTACGAGCAGTACTTC. The encoded protein is CASSTPGQGAYEQYF. Filled out from reference TRBV5-5 and TRBJ2-7, the complete variable domain reads DAGVTQSPTHLIKTRGQQVTLRCSPISGHKSVSWYQQVLGQGPQFIFQYYEKEERGRGNFPDRFSARQFPNYSSELNVNALLLGDSALYLCASSTPGQGAYEQYFGPGTRLTVT.

The CDR3 is CATSRARGRGIYEQYF. CDR3 nucleotide sequence: TGTGCCACCAGCAGAGCCCGCGGGAGGGGGATCTACGAGCAGTACTTC. V and J are TRBV15 and TRBJ2-5; 9 bases align to TRBD2. TRBJ2-7 explains the end of the DNA better; the J call may be wrong. Germline CDR1 LNHNV, CDR2 YYDKDF (reference sequence). This CDR3 is 16 amino acids long.

V is TRBV5-1 and J is TRBJ2-7, with 10 bases matching TRBD1. The CDR3 consists of 15 residues. CDR1 is SGHRS, CDR2 YFSETQ, per germline. The V and J ends lost 4 bases and 7 bases, in that order; junction bases with no gene match: 11. CDR3 sequence reads: CASSPTGTGEREQYF. The CDR3 DNA is TGCGCCAGCAGCCCTACCGGGACAGGGGAACGAGAGCAGTACTTC.

The rearrangement uses TRBV6-5 and TRBJ2-1; 10 nucleotides match TRBD2. The germline V gene has CDR1 MNHEY and CDR2 SVGAGI. With 6 bases clipped from V and 2 bases from J, the junction kept 4 bases outside the gene matches. This CDR3 is built from 15 residues. CDR3 nucleotide sequence: TGTGCCAGCAGCGATAGCGGGAGGACCTACAATGAGCAGTTCTTC. Its translation is CASSDSGRTYNEQFF.

CDR3 sequence reads: CASSLAGLGSGYTF. As DNA, the CDR3 is TGTGCCAGCAGCCTGGCGGGGCTCGGGAGCGGCTACACCTTC. The gene calls are TRBV9 and TRBJ1-2, with D possibly being TRBD1 (5 bases). The CDR3 has 14 residues. Germline values: CDR1 SGDLS, CDR2 YYNGEE. Trimming took 4 bases from V and 8 from J, leaving 18 bases between them.

The gene calls are TRBV4-3 and TRBJ1-1, with unresolved D. Germline V gene sequence: CDR1 LGHNA, CDR2 YSLEER. This CDR3 region has 15 residues. Trimming removed 0 bases from V and 4 bases from J, with 12 bases in between. CDR3 sequence (DNA): TGCGCCAGCAGCCAAGATAGGGCAGTGGTCACTGAAGCTTTCTTT. Its protein is CASSQDRAVVTEAFF.

The chain combines TRBV7-9 with TRBJ1-2; D uncertain. Trimming took off 3 bases at V and 8 bases at J, with 19 bases between the two ends. CDR3 size: 15 residues. Germline values: CDR1 SEHNR, CDR2 FQNEAQ (reference sequence). The CDR3 region has the DNA TGTGCCAGCAGCTTTGGGCAAGGAGCGATTGGGGGCTACACCTTC. Protein sequence: CASSFGQGAIGGYTF.

This chain uses TRBV7-2 with TRBJ1-1, with a possible D match to TRBD1 (6 bases). Trimming stripped 5 bases from V and 6 bases from J, with 13 bases between. The CDR3 is 13 amino acids. The germline CDR1 and CDR2 sequences are SGHTA and FQGNSA. For the CDR3, the DNA is TGTGCCAGCAGCCGACCGGGACACGCTGAAGCTTTCTTT. Its protein is CASSRPGHAEAFF. The variable domain in full, completed from reference TRBV7-2 and TRBJ1-1, reads GAGVSQSPSNKVTEKGKDVELRCDPISGHTALYWYRQSLGQGLEFLIYFQGNSAPDKSGLPSDRFSAERTGGSVSTLTIQRTQQEDSAVYLCASSRPGHAEAFFGQGTRLTVV.

The rearrangement joins TRBV2 to TRBJ2-1; TRBD2 aligns across 11 bases. Germline assignment: CDR1 SNHLY and CDR2 FYNNEI. CDR3 size: 15 residues. J was trimmed by 5 bases and V by 8 bases; bases with no gene match: 8. CDR3 sequence: CASGWGLAVDNEQFF. For the CDR3, the DNA is TGTGCCAGCGGCTGGGGACTAGCGGTAGACAATGAGCAGTTCTTC.

The chain couples TRBV7-2 to TRBJ1-2; maybe TRBD1 (5 bases). This CDR3 is built from 16 residues. V gave up 5 bases and J gave up 9 bases, with 25 bases separating them. Germline V gene lookup returns CDR1 SGHTA and CDR2 FQGNSA. CDR3 loop: CASSDPLGRTLQSYTF. CDR3 bases: TGTGCCAGCAGCGACCCCTTGGGACGGACCCTCCAGAGCTACACCTTC.

CDR3 in DNA: TGTGCCAGCAGTTTAAGTTCGTCGTACAGGGTCCAGGCGGGCTACACCTTC. Amino acid sequence: CASSLSSSYRVQAGYTF. The chain recombines TRBV27 with TRBJ1-2; D might be TRBD1 (6 bases). Trimming pared 2 bases from V and 8 bases from J, leaving 24 bases between. CDR1 is MNHEY, CDR2 SMNVEV, per germline (reference sequence). This CDR3 comprises 17 residues.

This clone was seen once. The chain combines TRBV28 with TRBJ2-4; D not resolved. Trimming took off 5 bases at V and 6 bases at J, with 14 bases between the two ends. This CDR3 is 14 amino acids long. Germline V lookup: CDR1 MDHEN, CDR2 SYDVKM. The CDR3 DNA follows: TGTGCCAGCAGTCTACAGCCTGAAGCAAACATTCAGTACTTC. Protein product: CASSLQPEANIQYF. The full variable domain, rest sourced from reference TRBV28 and TRBJ2-4, is DVKVTQSSRYLVKRTGEKVFLECVQDMDHENMFWYRQDPGLGLRLIYFSYDVKMKEKGDIPEGYSVSREKKERFSLILESASTNQTSMYLCASSLQPEANIQYFGAGTRLSVL.

This sequence joins TRBV16 and TRBJ2-1, with a weak D call TRBD1 (6 bases). Germline CDR1 KGHSY, CDR2 FQNENV. V was cut by 3 bases and J by 8 bases, with 11 bases left in between. The CDR3 is 13 amino acids. CDR3 amino acids: CASSQIQGYEQFF. The CDR3 nucleotides are TGTGCCAGCAGCCAGATACAGGGTTATGAGCAGTTCTTC.

This chain uses TRBV19 with TRBJ2-3, with D tentatively TRBD1 or TRBD2 (5 bases each). Germline values: CDR1 LNHDA, CDR2 SQIVND (reference sequence). This CDR3 comprises 14 residues. The V and J ends lost 3 bases and 4 bases respectively, with 11 bases between them. For the CDR3, the DNA is TGTGCCAGTAGTATCAACGAGGGGTCAGATACGCAGTATTTT. Residues: CASSINEGSDTQYF.

The chain has TRBV6-1 and TRBJ2-2; D not resolved. The CDR3 is 13 residues long. Trimming shortened V by 6 bases and J by 4 bases, and 9 bases separated the two germline ends. Germline values: CDR1 MNHNS, CDR2 SASEGT. The CDR3 loop is CASSPLSTGELFF. The CDR3 coding sequence is TGTGCCAGCAGCCCATTGAGCACCGGGGAGCTGTTTTTT.

The gene calls are TRBV10-3 and TRBJ2-1; D is perhaps TRBD1 or TRBD2 (5 bases each). Germline-derived CDR1 and CDR2 are ENHRY and SYGVKD. V lost 10 bases and J 5 bases, leaving 15 bases between the germline ends. This CDR3 region has 13 residues. As DNA, the CDR3 is TGTGCCAGTGTCCGGGACCTACACAATGAGCAGTTCTTC. Amino acids: CASVRDLHNEQFF.

This clone was counted once. V usage is TRBV5-1 and J usage is TRBJ2-5; 7 bases match TRBD2. Germline CDR1 is SGHRS and CDR2 is YFSETQ. The CDR3 length is 15 residues. Trimming at V came to 5 bases and at J to 1 base, leaving 8 bases not matched to a gene. CDR3 nucleotides: TGCGCCAGCAGTCTAGCGGCCCCTGGCCAAGAGACCCAGTACTTC. This codes for CASSLAAPGQETQYF.

The rearrangement links TRBV7-8 to TRBJ1-2, with D possibly being TRBD1 (5 bases). The CDR3 sequence is 12 residues long. Looked up from germline, CDR1 is SGHVS and CDR2 is FQNEAQ. Trimming took off 4 bases at V and 7 bases at J, with 10 bases between the two ends. CDR3 bases: TGTGCCAGCAGCTCAGAGGGGAGTGGCTACACCTTC. As protein: CASSSEGSGYTF. The whole variable domain, remainder taken from reference TRBV7-8 and TRBJ1-2, is GAGVSQSPRYKVAKRGQDVALRCDPISGHVSLFWYQQALGQGPEFLTYFQNEAQLDKSGLPSDRFFAERPEGSVSTLKIQRTQQEDSAVYLCASSSEGSGYTFGSGTRLTVV.